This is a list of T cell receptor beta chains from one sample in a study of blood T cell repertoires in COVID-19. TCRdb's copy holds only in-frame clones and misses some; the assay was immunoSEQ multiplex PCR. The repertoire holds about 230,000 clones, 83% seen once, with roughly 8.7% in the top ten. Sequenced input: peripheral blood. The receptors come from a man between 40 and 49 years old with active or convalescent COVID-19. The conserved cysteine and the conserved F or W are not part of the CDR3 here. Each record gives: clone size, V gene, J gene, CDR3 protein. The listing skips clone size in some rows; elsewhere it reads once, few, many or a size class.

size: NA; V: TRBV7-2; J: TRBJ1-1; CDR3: ASSPGQGATEAF
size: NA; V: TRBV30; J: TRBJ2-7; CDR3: AWSRSEVGEQY
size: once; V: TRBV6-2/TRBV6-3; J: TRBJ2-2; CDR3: ASSYPTSGDTGELF
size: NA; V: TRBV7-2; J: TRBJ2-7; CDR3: ASSLQLLGSREQY
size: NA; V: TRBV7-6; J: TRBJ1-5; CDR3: ASSLAEGGSNQPQH
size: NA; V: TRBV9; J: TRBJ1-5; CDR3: ASSAGQGGVGDQPQH
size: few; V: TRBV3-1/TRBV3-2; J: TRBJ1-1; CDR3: ASSQDSRRDTEAF
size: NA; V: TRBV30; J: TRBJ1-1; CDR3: AWSNRGTEAF
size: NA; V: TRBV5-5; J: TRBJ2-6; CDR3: ASSLVWPPGVGANVLT
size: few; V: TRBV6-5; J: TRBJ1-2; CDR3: ASTRDRAKNYGYT
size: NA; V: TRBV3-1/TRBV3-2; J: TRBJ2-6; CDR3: ASSQEKVARAFSGANVLT
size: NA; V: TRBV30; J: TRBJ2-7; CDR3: AWSVGGTISYEQY
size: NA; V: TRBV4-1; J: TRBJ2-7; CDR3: ASSQGTSAYEQY
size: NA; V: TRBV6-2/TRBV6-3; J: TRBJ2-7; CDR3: ASSYPTGGARYEQY
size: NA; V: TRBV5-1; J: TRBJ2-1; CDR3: ASSHGNNEQF
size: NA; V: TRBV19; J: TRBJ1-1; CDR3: ASSLGVSFGTEAF
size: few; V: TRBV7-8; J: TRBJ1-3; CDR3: ASSLGSGGGNTIY
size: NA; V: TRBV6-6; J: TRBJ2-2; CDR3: ASSSQGTGELF
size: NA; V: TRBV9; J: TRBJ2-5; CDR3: ASSGGTGQETQY
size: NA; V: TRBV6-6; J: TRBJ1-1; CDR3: ASSYSEANTEAF
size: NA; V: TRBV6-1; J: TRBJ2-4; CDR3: ASSEDRGVQY
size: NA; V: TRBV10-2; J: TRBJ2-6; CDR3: ASRRGGPPSGANVLT
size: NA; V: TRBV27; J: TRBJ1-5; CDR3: ASTTGINQPQH
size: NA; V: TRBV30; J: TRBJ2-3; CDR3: AWQGLADTDTQY
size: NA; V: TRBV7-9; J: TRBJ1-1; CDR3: ASSEMNTEAF
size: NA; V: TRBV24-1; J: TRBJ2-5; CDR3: ATSDFTRETQY
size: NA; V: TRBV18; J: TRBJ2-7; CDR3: ASSPSGGGSYEQY
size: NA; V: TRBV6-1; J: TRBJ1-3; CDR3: ASSDGQGASNTIY
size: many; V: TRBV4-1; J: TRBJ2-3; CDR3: ASSQRLAGEGQRTDTQY
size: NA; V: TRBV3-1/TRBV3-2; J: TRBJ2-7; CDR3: ASSGGVYEQY
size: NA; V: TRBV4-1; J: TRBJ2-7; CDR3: ASSQDAGGFDEQY
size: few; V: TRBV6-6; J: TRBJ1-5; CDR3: ASRRQGNSNQPQH
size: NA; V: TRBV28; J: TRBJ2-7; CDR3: ASTGTGGALYEQY
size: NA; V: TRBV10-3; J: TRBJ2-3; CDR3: AISQGADTQY
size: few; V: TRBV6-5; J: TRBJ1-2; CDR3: ASSYSTSPRTDGYT